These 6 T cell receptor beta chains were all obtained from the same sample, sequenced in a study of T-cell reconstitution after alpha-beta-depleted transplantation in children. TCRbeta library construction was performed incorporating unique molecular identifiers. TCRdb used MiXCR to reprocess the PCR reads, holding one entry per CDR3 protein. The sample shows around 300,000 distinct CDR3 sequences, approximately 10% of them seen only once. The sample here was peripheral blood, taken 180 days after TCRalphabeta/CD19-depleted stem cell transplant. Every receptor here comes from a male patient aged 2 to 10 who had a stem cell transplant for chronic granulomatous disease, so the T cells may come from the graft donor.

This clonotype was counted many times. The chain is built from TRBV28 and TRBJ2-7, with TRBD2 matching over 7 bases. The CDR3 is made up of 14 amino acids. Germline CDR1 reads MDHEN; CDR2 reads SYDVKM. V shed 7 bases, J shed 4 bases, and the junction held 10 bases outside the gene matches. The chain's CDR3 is CASISAGVQYEQYF. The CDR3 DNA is TGTGCCAGCATCTCGGCGGGAGTACAATACGAGCAGTACTTC.

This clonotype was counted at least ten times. The CDR3, as DNA: TGCAGTGCTGATTCTAGCGGCGGGGATACAGATACGCAGTATTTT. Amino acid sequence: CSADSSGGDTDTQYF. V gene TRBV20-1 combines with J gene TRBJ2-3; 7 bases are shared with TRBD2. The CDR3 is 15 residues long. V was pared by 5 bases and J by 3 bases, with 11 bases of the junction left unmatched. Germline assignment: CDR1 DFQATT and CDR2 SNEGSKA (reference sequence).

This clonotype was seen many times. The chain's CDR3 is CSALSTVGDTQYF. Here the CDR3 DNA reads TGCAGTGCTCTGAGCACGGTAGGGGATACGCAGTATTTT. The chain recombines TRBV20-1 with TRBJ2-3; D gene uncertain. Between the trimmed V and J ends, which lost 5 bases and 6 bases, there was a span of 15 bases. The CDR3 covers 13 residues. The V gene's germline CDR1 is DFQATT and CDR2 SNEGSKA (reference sequence).

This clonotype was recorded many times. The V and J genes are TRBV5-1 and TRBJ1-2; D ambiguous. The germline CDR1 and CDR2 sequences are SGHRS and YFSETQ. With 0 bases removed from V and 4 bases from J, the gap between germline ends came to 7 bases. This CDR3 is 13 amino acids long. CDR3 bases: TGCGCCAGCAGCTTGGAACCAGTCTATGGCTACACCTTC. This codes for CASSLEPVYGYTF.

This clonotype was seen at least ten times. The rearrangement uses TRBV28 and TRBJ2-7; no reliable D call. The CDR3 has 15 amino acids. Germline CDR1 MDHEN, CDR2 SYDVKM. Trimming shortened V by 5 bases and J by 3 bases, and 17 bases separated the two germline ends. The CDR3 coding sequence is TGTGCCAGCAGTGCAACCTTTGTGGCTTACTACGAGCAGTACTTC. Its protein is CASSATFVAYYEQYF.

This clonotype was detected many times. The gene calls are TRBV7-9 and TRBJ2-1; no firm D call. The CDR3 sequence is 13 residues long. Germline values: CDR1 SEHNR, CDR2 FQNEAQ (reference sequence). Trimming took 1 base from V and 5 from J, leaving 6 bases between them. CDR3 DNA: TGTGCCAGCAGCTTAGTTCGGGACAATGAGCAGTTCTTC. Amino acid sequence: CASSLVRDNEQFF.